Below are 5 T cell receptor beta chains sequenced from a single sample in a study of T-cell memory formation after mild COVID-19. TCRdb re-derived calls from the 5' RACE reads in MiXCR, one entry per CDR3 protein. The repertoire holds 250,000 to 300,000 distinct CDR3 sequences, with around 15% as singletons. Sequencing input: PBMCs or a T cell subset sorted from them (not recorded which). The receptors stem from a man younger than 35 who had mild COVID-19 (a few samples of this study predate the infection). Cell type and time point are not known.

This clonotype came up a few times. V and J are TRBV19 and TRBJ2-2; D ambiguous. V gave up 6 bases and J gave up 0 bases, with 8 bases separating them. Germline CDR1 reads LNHDA; CDR2 reads SQIVND (reference sequence). CDR3 length: 14 residues. The CDR3 region is CASRGGPNTGELFF. CDR3 DNA sequence: TGTGCCAGTAGGGGCGGACCGAACACCGGGGAGCTGTTTTTT.

The rearrangement links TRBV27 to TRBJ2-7; TRBD1 aligns across 7 bases. This CDR3 comprises 15 residues. V lost 0 bases, J lost 1 base, and 3 bases stayed unmatched. The germline CDR1 and CDR2 sequences are MNHEY and SMNVEV (reference sequence). CDR3 region: CASSLSRGQSYEQYF. The CDR3 region has the DNA TGTGCCAGCAGTTTATCGAGGGGACAGTCCTACGAGCAGTACTTC.

This clonotype showed up just a few times. CDR3: CASSQDLLRDTQYF. The CDR3 nucleotides are TGCGCCAGCAGCCAAGATCTTCTCAGAGATACGCAGTATTTT. The chain couples TRBV4-3 to TRBJ2-3; unclear D gene. The CDR3 contains 14 residues. Germline CDR1 is LGHNA and CDR2 is YSLEER. V was trimmed by 0 bases and J by 5 bases, leaving 9 bases between them.

This clonotype was counted a few times. This rearrangement joins TRBV9 to TRBJ2-5; maybe TRBD2 (6 bases). There are 14 residues in the CDR3. Per germline, CDR1 SGDLS and CDR2 YYNGEE. Trimming took 6 bases from V and 4 from J, leaving 16 bases between them. CDR3 region: CASTPGTAPETQYF. The CDR3 coding sequence is TGTGCCAGCACCCCCGGGACTGCCCCAGAGACCCAGTACTTC. Based on the CDR3 plus reference TRBV9 and TRBJ2-5, the full variable domain is DSGVTQTPKHLITATGQRVTLRCSPRSGDLSVYWYQQSLDQGLQFLIQYYNGEERAKGNILERFSAQQFPDLHSELNLSSLELGDSALYFCASTPGTAPETQYFGPGTRLLVL.

CDR3 nucleotides: TGTGCCAGCTCACCACGTGGGGCATCTGGGGCCAACGTCCTGACTTTC. Protein product: CASSPRGASGANVLTF. The chain has TRBV18 and TRBJ2-6, with a tentative D call TRBD1 (5 bases). Trimming shortened V by 1 base and J by 1 base, and 8 bases separated the two germline ends. Per the germline V gene, CDR1 is KGHSH and CDR2 is LQKENI. CDR3 length equals 16 residues.